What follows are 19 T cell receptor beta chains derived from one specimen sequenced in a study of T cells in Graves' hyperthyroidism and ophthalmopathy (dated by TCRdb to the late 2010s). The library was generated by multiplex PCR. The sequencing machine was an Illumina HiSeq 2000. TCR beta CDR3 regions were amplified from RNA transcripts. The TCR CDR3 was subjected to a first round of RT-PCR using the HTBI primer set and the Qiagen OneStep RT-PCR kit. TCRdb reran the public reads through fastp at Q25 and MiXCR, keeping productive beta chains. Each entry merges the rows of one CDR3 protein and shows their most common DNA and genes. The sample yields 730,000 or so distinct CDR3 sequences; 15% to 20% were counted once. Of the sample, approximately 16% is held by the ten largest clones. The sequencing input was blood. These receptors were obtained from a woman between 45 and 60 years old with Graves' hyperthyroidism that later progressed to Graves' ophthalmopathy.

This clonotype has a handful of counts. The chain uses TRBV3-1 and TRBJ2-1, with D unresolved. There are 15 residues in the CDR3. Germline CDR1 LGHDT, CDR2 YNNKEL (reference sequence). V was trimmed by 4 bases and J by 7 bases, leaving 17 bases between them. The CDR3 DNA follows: TGTGCCAGCAGCCGTCCCCGGGCTGCCTCGAATGAGCAGTTCTTC. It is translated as CASSRPRAASNEQFF.

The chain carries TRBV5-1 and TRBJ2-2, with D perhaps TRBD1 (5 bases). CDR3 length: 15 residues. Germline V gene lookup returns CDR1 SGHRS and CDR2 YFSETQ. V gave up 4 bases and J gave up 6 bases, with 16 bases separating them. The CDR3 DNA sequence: TGCGCCAGCAGCACGAGGCAGGGAAGGGCCGGGGAGCTGTTTTTT. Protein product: CASSTRQGRAGELFF.

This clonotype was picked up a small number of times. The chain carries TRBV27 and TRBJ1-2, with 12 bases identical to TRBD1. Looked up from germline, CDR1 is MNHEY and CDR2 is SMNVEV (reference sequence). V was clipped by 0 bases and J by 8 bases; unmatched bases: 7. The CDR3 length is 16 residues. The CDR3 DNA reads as TGTGCCAGCAGTTTATCTCGGGGACAGGGGGCTCCGGGCTACACCTTC. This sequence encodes CASSLSRGQGAPGYTF.

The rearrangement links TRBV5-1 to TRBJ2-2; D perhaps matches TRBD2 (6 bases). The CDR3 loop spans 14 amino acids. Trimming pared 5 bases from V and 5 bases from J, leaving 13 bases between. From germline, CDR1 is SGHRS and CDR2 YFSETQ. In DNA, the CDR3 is TGCGCCAGCAGAACCGGGACTTCGACCGGGGAGCTGTTTTTT. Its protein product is CASRTGTSTGELFF.

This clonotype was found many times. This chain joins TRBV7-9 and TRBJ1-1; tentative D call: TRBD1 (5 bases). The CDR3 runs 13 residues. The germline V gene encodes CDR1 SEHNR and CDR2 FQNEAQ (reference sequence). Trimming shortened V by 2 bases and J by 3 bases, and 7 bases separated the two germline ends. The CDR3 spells CASSLLQDTEAFF. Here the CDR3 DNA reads TGTGCCAGCAGCTTACTACAGGACACTGAAGCTTTCTTT. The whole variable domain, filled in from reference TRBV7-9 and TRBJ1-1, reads DTGVSQNPRHKITKRGQNVTFRCDPISEHNRLYWYRQTLGQGPEFLTYFQNEAQLEKSRLLSDRFSAERPKGSFSTLEIQRTEQGDSAMYLCASSLLQDTEAFFGQGTRLTVV.

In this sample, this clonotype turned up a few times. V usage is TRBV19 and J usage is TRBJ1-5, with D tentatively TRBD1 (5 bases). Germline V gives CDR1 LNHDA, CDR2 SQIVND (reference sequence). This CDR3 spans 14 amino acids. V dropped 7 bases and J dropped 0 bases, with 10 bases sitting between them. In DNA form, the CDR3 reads TGTGCCAGTATACAGGCTTATAGCAATCAGCCCCAGCATTTT. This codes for CASIQAYSNQPQHF.

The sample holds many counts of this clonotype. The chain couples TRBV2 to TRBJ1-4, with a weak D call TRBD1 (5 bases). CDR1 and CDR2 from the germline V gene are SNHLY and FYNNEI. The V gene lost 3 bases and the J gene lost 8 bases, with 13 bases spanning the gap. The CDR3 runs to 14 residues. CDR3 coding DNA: TGTGCCAGCAGTGACTCCCGGGGACTCGAAAAACTGTTTTTT. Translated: CASSDSRGLEKLFF. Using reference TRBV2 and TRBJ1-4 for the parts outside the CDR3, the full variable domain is EPEVTQTPSHQVTQMGQEVILRCVPISNHLYFYWYRQILGQKVEFLVSFYNNEISEKSEIFDDQFSVERPDGSNFTLKIRSTKLEDSAMYFCASSDSRGLEKLFFGSGTQLSVL.

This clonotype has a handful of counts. CDR3 coding DNA: TGTGCCTGGAGTGTATCCGCCCGACCCGAAAAACTGTTTTTT. Translated: CAWSVSARPEKLFF. The genes are TRBV30 and TRBJ1-4; D is uncertain. V was shortened by 0 bases and J by 8 bases, with 13 bases between the two germline ends. The CDR3 totals 14 residues. Germline CDR1 is GTSNPN and CDR2 is SVGIG (reference sequence).

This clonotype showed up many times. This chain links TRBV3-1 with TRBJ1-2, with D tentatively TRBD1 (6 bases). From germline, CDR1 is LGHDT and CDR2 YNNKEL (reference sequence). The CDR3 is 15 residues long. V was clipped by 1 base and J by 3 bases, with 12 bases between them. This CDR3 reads CASSQADSRDYGYTF. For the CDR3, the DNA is TGTGCCAGCAGCCAAGCGGACAGTCGAGACTATGGCTACACCTTC.

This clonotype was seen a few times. The DNA of the CDR3 is TGTGCCAGCAGCCGTGAACAGGGAAGTGAGACCCAGTACTTC. Translated, it gives CASSREQGSETQYF. This chain joins TRBV7-2 and TRBJ2-5, with a weak D call TRBD1 (6 bases). This CDR3 region has 14 residues. With 5 bases removed from V and 5 bases from J, the gap between germline ends came to 15 bases. CDR1 SGHTA and CDR2 FQGNSA come from the germline V gene.

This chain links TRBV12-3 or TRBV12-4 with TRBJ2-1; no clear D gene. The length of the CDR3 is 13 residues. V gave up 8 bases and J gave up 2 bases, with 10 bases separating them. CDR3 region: CASQEPTYNEQFF. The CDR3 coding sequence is TGTGCCAGCCAGGAGCCGACCTACAATGAGCAGTTCTTC.

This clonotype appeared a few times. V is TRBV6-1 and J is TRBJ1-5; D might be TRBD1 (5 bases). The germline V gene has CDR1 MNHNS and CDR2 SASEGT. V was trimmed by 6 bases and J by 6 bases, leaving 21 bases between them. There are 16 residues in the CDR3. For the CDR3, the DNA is TGTGCCAGCAGCCCGAAGGGACCTCATTCAAGTCAGCCCCAGCATTTT. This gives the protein CASSPKGPHSSQPQHF.

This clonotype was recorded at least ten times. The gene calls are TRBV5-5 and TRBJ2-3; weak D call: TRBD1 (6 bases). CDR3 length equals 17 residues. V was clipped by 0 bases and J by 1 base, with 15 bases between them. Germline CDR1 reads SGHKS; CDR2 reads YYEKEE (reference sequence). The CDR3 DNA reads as TGTGCCAGCAGCTTGGCGTCGACAGGCTCCCGCACAGATACGCAGTATTTT. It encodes CASSLASTGSRTDTQYF.

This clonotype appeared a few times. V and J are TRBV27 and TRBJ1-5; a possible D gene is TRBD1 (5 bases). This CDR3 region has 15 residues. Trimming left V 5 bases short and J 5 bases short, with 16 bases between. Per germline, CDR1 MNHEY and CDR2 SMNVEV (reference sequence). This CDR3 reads CASSPGGSIYQPQHF. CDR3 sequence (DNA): TGTGCCAGCAGTCCCGGGGGAAGCATCTATCAGCCCCAGCATTTT.

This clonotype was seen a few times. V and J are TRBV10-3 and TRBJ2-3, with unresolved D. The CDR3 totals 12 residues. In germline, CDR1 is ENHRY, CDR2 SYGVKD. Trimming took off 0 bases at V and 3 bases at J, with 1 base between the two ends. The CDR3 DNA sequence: TGTGCCATCAGTGAGTCGACAGATACGCAGTATTTT. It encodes CAISESTDTQYF.

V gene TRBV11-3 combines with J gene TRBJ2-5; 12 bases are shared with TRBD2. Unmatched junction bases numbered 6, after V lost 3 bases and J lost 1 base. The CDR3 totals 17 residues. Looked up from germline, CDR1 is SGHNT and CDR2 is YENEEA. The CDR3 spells CASSLRLAGEFQETQYF. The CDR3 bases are TGTGCCAGCAGCTTGAGACTAGCGGGGGAGTTCCAAGAGACCCAGTACTTC.

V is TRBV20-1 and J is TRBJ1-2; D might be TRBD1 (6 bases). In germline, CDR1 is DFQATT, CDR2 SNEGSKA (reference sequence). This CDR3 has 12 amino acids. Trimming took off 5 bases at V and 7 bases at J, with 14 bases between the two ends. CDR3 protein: CSAPWGGSGYTF. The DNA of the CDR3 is TGCAGTGCTCCCTGGGGGGGCAGTGGCTACACCTTC.

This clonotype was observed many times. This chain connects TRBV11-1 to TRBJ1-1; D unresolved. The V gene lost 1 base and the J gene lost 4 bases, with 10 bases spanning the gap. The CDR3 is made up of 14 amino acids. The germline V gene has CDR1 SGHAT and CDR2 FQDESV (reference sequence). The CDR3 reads CASSLVGFGTEAFF. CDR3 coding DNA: TGTGCCAGCAGCTTAGTAGGTTTTGGCACTGAAGCTTTCTTT.

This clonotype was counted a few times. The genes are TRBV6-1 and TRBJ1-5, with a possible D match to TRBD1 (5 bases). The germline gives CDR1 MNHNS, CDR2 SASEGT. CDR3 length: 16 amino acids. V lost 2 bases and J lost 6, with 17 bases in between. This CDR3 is CASSEPSWGGGQPQHF. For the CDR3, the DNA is TGTGCCAGCAGTGAACCTTCCTGGGGCGGAGGTCAGCCCCAGCATTTT.